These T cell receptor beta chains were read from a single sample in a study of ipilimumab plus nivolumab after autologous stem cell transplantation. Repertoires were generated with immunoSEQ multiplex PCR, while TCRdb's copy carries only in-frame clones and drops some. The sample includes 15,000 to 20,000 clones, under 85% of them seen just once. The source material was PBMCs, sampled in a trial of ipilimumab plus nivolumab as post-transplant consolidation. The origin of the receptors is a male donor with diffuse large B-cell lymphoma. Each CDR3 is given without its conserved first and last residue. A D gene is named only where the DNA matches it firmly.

CDR3 protein: ASSLQGQSAKTQY
D gene: NA
CDR3 length: 13
J gene: TRBJ2-5
V gene: TRBV6-1

CDR3 protein: ASSLGANSGANVLT
D gene: NA
CDR3 length: 14
J gene: TRBJ2-6
V gene: TRBV19

CDR3 protein: ASSLLASTDTQY
D gene: NA
CDR3 length: 12
J gene: TRBJ2-3
V gene: TRBV11-2

CDR3 protein: ASSQGLAGGVLHEQY
D gene: TRBD2
CDR3 length: 15
J gene: TRBJ2-7
V gene: TRBV5-4

CDR3 protein: ASSPGLVEVNEQF
D gene: TRBD2
CDR3 length: 13
J gene: TRBJ2-1
V gene: TRBV18

CDR3 protein: AWSVGLSYEQY
D gene: NA
CDR3 length: 11
J gene: NA
V gene: TRBV30

CDR3 protein: ASGPDRRYGYT
D gene: TRBD1
CDR3 length: 11
J gene: TRBJ1-2
V gene: TRBV10-1

CDR3 protein: ASSPPDLNPYEQY
D gene: NA
CDR3 length: 13
J gene: TRBJ2-7
V gene: TRBV27

CDR3 protein: ASSADLGSTGELF
D gene: NA
CDR3 length: 13
J gene: TRBJ2-2
V gene: TRBV5-4

CDR3 protein: ASSLWRSSYNEQF
D gene: NA
CDR3 length: 13
J gene: TRBJ2-1
V gene: TRBV5-5

CDR3 protein: ASSLAPGVAGYNEQF
D gene: TRBD2
CDR3 length: 15
J gene: TRBJ2-1
V gene: TRBV27

CDR3 protein: ASSPQTELNSPLH
D gene: NA
CDR3 length: 13
J gene: TRBJ1-6
V gene: TRBV18

CDR3 protein: ATSRDGSGSYEQY
D gene: NA
CDR3 length: 13
J gene: TRBJ2-7
V gene: TRBV15

CDR3 protein: ASSKQEPGQVHNEQF
D gene: NA
CDR3 length: 15
J gene: TRBJ2-1
V gene: TRBV21-1

CDR3 protein: ASSRTSRDYNEQF
D gene: NA
CDR3 length: 13
J gene: TRBJ2-1
V gene: TRBV9

CDR3 protein: ASSYKTGFETQY
D gene: TRBD1
CDR3 length: 12
J gene: TRBJ2-5
V gene: TRBV11-1

CDR3 protein: ASSMEPPGQGTGYT
D gene: TRBD1
CDR3 length: 14
J gene: TRBJ1-2
V gene: TRBV5-1

CDR3 protein: SVEAGGGGTGELF
D gene: NA
CDR3 length: 13
J gene: TRBJ2-2
V gene: TRBV29-1

CDR3 protein: ALGLGRSTEAF
D gene: NA
CDR3 length: 11
J gene: TRBJ1-1
V gene: TRBV2

CDR3 protein: ASSSSRGQPQH
D gene: NA
CDR3 length: 11
J gene: TRBJ1-5
V gene: TRBV6-5

CDR3 protein: ASSSPGTSGRHN
D gene: TRBD2
CDR3 length: 12
J gene: TRBJ2-7
V gene: TRBV11-1

CDR3 protein: AISESFGGASYEQY
D gene: TRBD2
CDR3 length: 14
J gene: TRBJ2-7
V gene: TRBV10-3

CDR3 protein: ASSYSTGNTEAF
D gene: NA
CDR3 length: 12
J gene: TRBJ1-1
V gene: TRBV6-5

CDR3 protein: ASGSQGWINTIY
D gene: NA
CDR3 length: 12
J gene: TRBJ1-3
V gene: TRBV12-5

CDR3 protein: ASSQDLNLGTTSYEQY
D gene: TRBD2
CDR3 length: 16
J gene: TRBJ2-7
V gene: TRBV4-2

CDR3 protein: ASSSGLAGGQETQY
D gene: TRBD2
CDR3 length: 14
J gene: TRBJ2-5
V gene: TRBV7-6

CDR3 protein: ASSLFAGAPGNEQF
D gene: NA
CDR3 length: 14
J gene: TRBJ2-1
V gene: TRBV11-3

CDR3 protein: ASSLTRETQY
D gene: NA
CDR3 length: 10
J gene: TRBJ2-5
V gene: TRBV28

CDR3 protein: ATPDGETQY
D gene: NA
CDR3 length: 9
J gene: TRBJ2-5
V gene: TRBV6-1

CDR3 protein: ASSPPAGQRVPEAF
D gene: NA
CDR3 length: 14
J gene: TRBJ1-1
V gene: TRBV28

CDR3 protein: ASGQAYNSPLH
D gene: NA
CDR3 length: 11
J gene: TRBJ1-6
V gene: TRBV2

CDR3 protein: ASSSTTDTYEQY
D gene: NA
CDR3 length: 12
J gene: TRBJ2-7
V gene: TRBV27

CDR3 protein: ASSQARGAAF
D gene: NA
CDR3 length: 10
J gene: TRBJ1-1
V gene: TRBV14

CDR3 protein: AISEAAYGYT
D gene: NA
CDR3 length: 10
J gene: TRBJ1-2
V gene: TRBV10-3

CDR3 protein: ASSLAARPLGEQY
D gene: NA
CDR3 length: 13
J gene: TRBJ2-7
V gene: TRBV5-1